These T cell receptor beta chains were read from a single sample in a study of PD-L1 blockade in urothelial cancer. Sequencing was performed with immunoSEQ multiplex PCR; in TCRdb, only in-frame clones are kept and a portion is missing. The sample records some 80,000 clones, over 80% being singletons. The sequencing used PBMCs, collected around atezolizumab (anti-PD-L1) treatment. The receptors derive from a man aged 35 to 55 with urothelial cancer. CDR3s include the opening cysteine and the closing phenylalanine or tryptophan.

V gene: TRBV5-4; J gene: TRBJ2-7; CDR3 protein: CASRNSGDSYEQYF
V gene: TRBV6-6; J gene: TRBJ2-4; CDR3 protein: CAIAGSGAKNIQYF
V gene: TRBV5-4; J gene: TRBJ2-7; CDR3 protein: CASSSRGPEQYF
V gene: TRBV2; J gene: TRBJ2-1; CDR3 protein: CASSEESQGDNEQFF
V gene: TRBV30; J gene: TRBJ1-2; CDR3 protein: CAWQGAVYGYTF
V gene: TRBV30; J gene: TRBJ1-1; CDR3 protein: CAWSGRRVLHAFF
V gene: TRBV5-4; J gene: TRBJ1-1; CDR3 protein: CASSYRQGNTEAFF
V gene: TRBV18; J gene: TRBJ2-2; CDR3 protein: CASSPQTGWGTGELFF
V gene: TRBV7-2; J gene: TRBJ1-1; CDR3 protein: CASSLGRNTEAFF
V gene: TRBV9; J gene: TRBJ2-3; CDR3 protein: CASSPREASITQYF
V gene: TRBV7-6; J gene: TRBJ2-7; CDR3 protein: CASSLGLAGYEQYF
V gene: TRBV7-9; J gene: TRBJ2-1; CDR3 protein: CASSYLAGVEGEQFF
V gene: TRBV4-2; J gene: TRBJ1-2; CDR3 protein: CASSQGGQGAFMGGYTF
V gene: TRBV11-2; J gene: TRBJ2-1; CDR3 protein: CASSSQGLAGFNEQFF
V gene: TRBV15; J gene: TRBJ2-2; CDR3 protein: CATSRDRTGPGELFF
V gene: TRBV30; J gene: TRBJ2-7; CDR3 protein: CAWSPLAGKGEQYF
V gene: TRBV6-1; J gene: TRBJ2-7; CDR3 protein: CASSVTPGQAGQYF
V gene: TRBV19; J gene: TRBJ2-3; CDR3 protein: CASSGTGTVRTDTQYF
V gene: TRBV15; J gene: TRBJ2-5; CDR3 protein: CATSARQGLSSGRATETQYF
V gene: TRBV9; J gene: TRBJ2-5; CDR3 protein: CASSTLADQETQYF
V gene: TRBV28; J gene: TRBJ1-1; CDR3 protein: CASSNYAGQGDEAFF
V gene: TRBV5-5; J gene: TRBJ2-2; CDR3 protein: CASSFQGGTGELFF
V gene: TRBV7-9; J gene: TRBJ2-7; CDR3 protein: CASSLAPGAGDYEQYF
V gene: TRBV5-1; J gene: TRBJ1-2; CDR3 protein: CASRRGAEANYGYTF
V gene: TRBV4-1; J gene: TRBJ2-3; CDR3 protein: CASSQVGGQRRRTDTQYF
V gene: TRBV9; J gene: TRBJ1-1; CDR3 protein: CASSADTSGYTEAFF
V gene: TRBV14; J gene: TRBJ1-2; CDR3 protein: CASSRGQGSRSDGYTF
V gene: TRBV5-1; J gene: TRBJ2-7; CDR3 protein: CASSSSGTSSYEQYF
V gene: TRBV5-1; J gene: TRBJ2-1; CDR3 protein: CASSPGRAIGGMDEQFF
V gene: TRBV5-1; J gene: TRBJ1-1; CDR3 protein: CASSFGSEVRITEAFF
V gene: TRBV7-6; J gene: TRBJ2-1; CDR3 protein: CASSLEASGSEGEQFF
V gene: TRBV2; J gene: TRBJ2-1; CDR3 protein: CASQTSGSYNEQFF
V gene: TRBV6-5; J gene: TRBJ2-1; CDR3 protein: CASSPFRGNEQFF
V gene: TRBV11-1; J gene: TRBJ2-7; CDR3 protein: CASSRGTSANEQYF
V gene: TRBV18; J gene: TRBJ1-5; CDR3 protein: CASSPGQGNQPQHF
V gene: TRBV28; J gene: TRBJ2-1; CDR3 protein: CASSPGGDYNEQFF
V gene: TRBV5-1; J gene: TRBJ2-5; CDR3 protein: CASSLASTETQYF
V gene: TRBV6-1; J gene: TRBJ2-7; CDR3 protein: CASSITDFSYEQYF
V gene: TRBV2; J gene: TRBJ2-5; CDR3 protein: CASVAGVGETQYF
V gene: TRBV9; J gene: TRBJ1-4; CDR3 protein: CASSASSTGSNEKLFF
V gene: TRBV9; J gene: TRBJ2-5; CDR3 protein: CASSVDRTSGSQETQYF
V gene: TRBV6-5; J gene: TRBJ2-7; CDR3 protein: CASSYSLAIHEQYF
V gene: TRBV6-1; J gene: TRBJ1-1; CDR3 protein: CASSEMGGNTEAFF
V gene: TRBV28; J gene: TRBJ1-2; CDR3 protein: CASGTGDYGYTF
V gene: TRBV21-1; J gene: TRBJ2-2; CDR3 protein: CASSKAGRGELGTGELFF
V gene: TRBV28; J gene: TRBJ1-4; CDR3 protein: CASTSARFNEKLFF
V gene: TRBV5-4; J gene: TRBJ1-1; CDR3 protein: CASSFLAGNTEAFF
V gene: TRBV7-7; J gene: TRBJ1-4; CDR3 protein: CASSSGRGLEKLFF
V gene: TRBV5-4; J gene: TRBJ2-7; CDR3 protein: CASSRKLAGEGEQYF
V gene: TRBV6-4; J gene: TRBJ1-1; CDR3 protein: CASRQNRGHTEAFF
V gene: TRBV6-9; J gene: TRBJ2-2; CDR3 protein: CASSVRLAGEVGELFF
V gene: TRBV5-6; J gene: TRBJ1-2; CDR3 protein: CASSLAGDGNTF
V gene: TRBV29-1; J gene: TRBJ2-7; CDR3 protein: CSALMSEGNPYEQYF
V gene: TRBV2; J gene: TRBJ2-7; CDR3 protein: CASSEEGARGAHEQYF
V gene: TRBV7-8; J gene: TRBJ2-5; CDR3 protein: CASSLGQGRRETQYF